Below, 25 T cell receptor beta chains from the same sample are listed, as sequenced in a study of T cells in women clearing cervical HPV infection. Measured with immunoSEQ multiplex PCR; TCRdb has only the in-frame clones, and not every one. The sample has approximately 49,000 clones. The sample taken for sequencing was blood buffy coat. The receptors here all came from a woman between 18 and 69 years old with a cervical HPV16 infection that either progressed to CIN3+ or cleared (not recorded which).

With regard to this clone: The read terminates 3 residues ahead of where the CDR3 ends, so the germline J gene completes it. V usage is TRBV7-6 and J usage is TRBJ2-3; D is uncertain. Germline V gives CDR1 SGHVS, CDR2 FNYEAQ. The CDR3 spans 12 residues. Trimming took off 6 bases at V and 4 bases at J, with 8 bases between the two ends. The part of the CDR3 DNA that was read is TGTGCCAGCAGTTCAGGTGCAGATACG. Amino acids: CASSSGADT. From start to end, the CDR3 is CASSSGADTQYF.

The CDR3 bases that were read are TGCGCCAGCAGCCCCGGACAGGGGGCTCGGGAGACC. Encoded protein: CASSPGQGARET. The CDR3 reads in full as CASSPGQGARETQYF. The chain carries TRBV4-1 and TRBJ2-5, with 11 bases aligning to TRBD1. Read sequence stops 3 residues before the CDR3 end, and the germline J gene provides the missing end. The CDR3 runs 15 residues. Germline V gene data show CDR1 as MGHRA and CDR2 as YSYEKL. Unmatched junction bases numbered 6, after V lost 4 bases and J lost 5 bases.

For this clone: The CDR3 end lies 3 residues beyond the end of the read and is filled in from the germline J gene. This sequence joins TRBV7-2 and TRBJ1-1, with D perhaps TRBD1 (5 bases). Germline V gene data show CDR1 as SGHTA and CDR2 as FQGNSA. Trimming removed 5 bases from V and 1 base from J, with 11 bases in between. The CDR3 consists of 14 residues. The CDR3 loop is CASSLQGWNTEAFF. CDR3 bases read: TGTGCCAGCAGCCTGCAGGGTTGGAACACTGAA.

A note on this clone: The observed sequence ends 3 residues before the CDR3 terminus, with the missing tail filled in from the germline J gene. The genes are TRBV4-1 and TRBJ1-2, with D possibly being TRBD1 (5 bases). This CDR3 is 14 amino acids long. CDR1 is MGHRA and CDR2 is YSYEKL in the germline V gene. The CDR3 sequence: CASSQGRDFRGYTF. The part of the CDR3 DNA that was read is TGCGCCAGCAGCCAAGGGCGGGACTTTCGCGGC.

CDR3 loop: CASSEVSRAEQYF. Incomplete CDR3 DNA: TGTGCCAGCAGTGAAGTTTCCAGGGCCGAG. This chain uses TRBV6-1 with TRBJ2-7; maybe TRBD1 (5 bases). The CDR3 end falls 3 residues outside the read, so it is completed with the germline J gene. Between the trimmed V and J ends, which lost 1 base and 6 bases, there was a span of 10 bases. The CDR3 is made up of 13 amino acids. Germline CDR1 MNHNS, CDR2 SASEGT.

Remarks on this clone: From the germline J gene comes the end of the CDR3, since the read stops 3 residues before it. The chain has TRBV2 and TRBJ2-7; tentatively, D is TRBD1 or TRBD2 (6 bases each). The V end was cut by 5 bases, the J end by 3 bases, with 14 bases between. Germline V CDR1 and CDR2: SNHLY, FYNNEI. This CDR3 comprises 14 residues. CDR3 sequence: CASSFGGGHYEQYF. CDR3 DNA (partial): TGTGCCAGCAGTTTCGGAGGGGGACACTACGAG. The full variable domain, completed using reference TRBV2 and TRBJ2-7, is EPEVTQTPSHQVTQMGQEVILRCVPISNHLYFYWYRQILGQKVEFLVSFYNNEISEKSEIFDDQFSVERPDGSNFTLKIRSTKLEDSAMYFCASSFGGGHYEQYFGPGTRLTVT.

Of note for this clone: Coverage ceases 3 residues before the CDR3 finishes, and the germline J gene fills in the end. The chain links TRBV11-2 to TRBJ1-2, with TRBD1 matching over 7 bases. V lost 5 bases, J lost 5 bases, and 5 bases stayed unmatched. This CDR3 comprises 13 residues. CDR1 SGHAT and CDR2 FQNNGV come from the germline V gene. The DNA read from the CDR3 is TGTGCCAGCAGCCCGGGGACAGTTTATGGC. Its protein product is CASSPGTVYG. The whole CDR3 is CASSPGTVYGYTF.

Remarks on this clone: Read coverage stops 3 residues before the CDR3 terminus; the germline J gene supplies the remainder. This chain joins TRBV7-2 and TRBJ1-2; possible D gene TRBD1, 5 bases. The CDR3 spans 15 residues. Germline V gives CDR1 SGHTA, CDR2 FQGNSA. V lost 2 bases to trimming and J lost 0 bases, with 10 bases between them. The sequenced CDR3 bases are TGTGCCAGCAGCTTAACAGGATTTACTAACTATGGC. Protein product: CASSLTGFTNYG. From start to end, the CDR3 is CASSLTGFTNYGYTF.

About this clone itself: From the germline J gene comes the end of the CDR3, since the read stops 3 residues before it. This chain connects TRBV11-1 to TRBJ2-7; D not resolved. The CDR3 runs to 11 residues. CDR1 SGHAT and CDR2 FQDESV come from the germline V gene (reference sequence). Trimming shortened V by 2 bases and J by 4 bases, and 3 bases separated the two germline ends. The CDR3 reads CASSLRYEQYF. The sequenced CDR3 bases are TGTGCCAGCAGCTTAAGGTACGAG.

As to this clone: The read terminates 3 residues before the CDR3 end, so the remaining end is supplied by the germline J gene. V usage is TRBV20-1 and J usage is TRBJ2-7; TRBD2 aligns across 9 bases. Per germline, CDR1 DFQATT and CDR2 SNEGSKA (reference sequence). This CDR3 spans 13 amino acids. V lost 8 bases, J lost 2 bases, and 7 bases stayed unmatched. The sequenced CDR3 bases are TGCAGTACCATAGCGGGGGACCCCTACGAG. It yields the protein CSTIAGDPYE. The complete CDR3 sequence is CSTIAGDPYEQYF.

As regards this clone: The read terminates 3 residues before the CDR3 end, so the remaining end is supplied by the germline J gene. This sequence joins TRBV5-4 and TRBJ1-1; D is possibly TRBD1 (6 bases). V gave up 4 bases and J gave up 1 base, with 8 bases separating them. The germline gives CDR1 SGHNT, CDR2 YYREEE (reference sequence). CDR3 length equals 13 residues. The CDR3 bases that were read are TGTGCCAGCAGCCTGACAGGGAACACTGAA. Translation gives CASSLTGNTE. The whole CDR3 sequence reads CASSLTGNTEAFF.

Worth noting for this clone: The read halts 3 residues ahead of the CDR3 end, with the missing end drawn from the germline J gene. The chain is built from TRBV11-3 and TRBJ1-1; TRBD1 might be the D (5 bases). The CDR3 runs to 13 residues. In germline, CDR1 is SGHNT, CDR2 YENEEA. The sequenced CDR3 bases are TGTGCCAGCAGCCCCTTTAGGGGTCTGGAG. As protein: CASSPFRGLE. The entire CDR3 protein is CASSPFRGLEAFF.

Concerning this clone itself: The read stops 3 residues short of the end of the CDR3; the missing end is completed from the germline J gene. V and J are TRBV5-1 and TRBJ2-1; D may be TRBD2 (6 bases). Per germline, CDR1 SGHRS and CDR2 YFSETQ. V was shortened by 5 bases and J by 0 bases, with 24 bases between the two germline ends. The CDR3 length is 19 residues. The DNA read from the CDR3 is TGCGCCAGCAGTCAACTACCCGCTTCTAGCGAGAGCTCCTACAATGAG. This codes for CASSQLPASSESSYNE. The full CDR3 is CASSQLPASSESSYNEQFF.

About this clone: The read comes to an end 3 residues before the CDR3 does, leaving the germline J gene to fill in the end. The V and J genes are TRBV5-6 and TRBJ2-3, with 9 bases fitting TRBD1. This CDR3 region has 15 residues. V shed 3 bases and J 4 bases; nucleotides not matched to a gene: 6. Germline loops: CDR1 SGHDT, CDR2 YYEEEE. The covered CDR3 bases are TGTGCCAGCAGCTCAACCGGGACAGGGTCAGATACG. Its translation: CASSSTGTGSDT. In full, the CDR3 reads CASSSTGTGSDTQYF.

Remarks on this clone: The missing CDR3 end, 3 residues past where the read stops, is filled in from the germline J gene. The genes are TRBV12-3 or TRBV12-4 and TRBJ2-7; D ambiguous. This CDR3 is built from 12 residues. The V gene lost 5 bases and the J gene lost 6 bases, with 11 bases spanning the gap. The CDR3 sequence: CASSPGRVEQYF. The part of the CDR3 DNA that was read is TGTGCCAGCAGTCCCGGCCGGGTCGAG.

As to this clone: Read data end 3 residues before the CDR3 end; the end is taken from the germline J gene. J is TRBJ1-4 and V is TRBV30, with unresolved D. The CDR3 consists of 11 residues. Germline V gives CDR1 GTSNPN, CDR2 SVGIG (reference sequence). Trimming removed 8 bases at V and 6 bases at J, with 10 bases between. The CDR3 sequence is CAPRQDEKLFF. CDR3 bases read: TGTGCCCCCCGACAAGATGAAAAA.

CDR3 loop: CAWAGRGEQFF. CDR3 DNA, as far as it was read: TGTGCCTGGGCGGGGAGGGGTGAG. The V and J genes are TRBV30 and TRBJ2-1; 7 bases are a match to TRBD2. Read sequence stops 3 residues before the CDR3 end, and the germline J gene provides the missing end. CDR1 and CDR2 (germline): GTSNPN, SVGIG (reference sequence). The V gene end was trimmed by 5 bases and the J gene end by 9 bases; junction bases not matched to a gene: 4. The CDR3 covers 11 residues.

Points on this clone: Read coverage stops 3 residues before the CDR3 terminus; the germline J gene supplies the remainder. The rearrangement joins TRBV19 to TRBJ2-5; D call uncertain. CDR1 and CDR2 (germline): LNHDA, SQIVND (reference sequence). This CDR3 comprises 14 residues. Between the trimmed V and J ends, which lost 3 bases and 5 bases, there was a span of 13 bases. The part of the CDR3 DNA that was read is TGTGCCAGTAGTATCAACCCATCGGGTGAGACC. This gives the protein CASSINPSGET. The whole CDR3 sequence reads CASSINPSGETQYF.

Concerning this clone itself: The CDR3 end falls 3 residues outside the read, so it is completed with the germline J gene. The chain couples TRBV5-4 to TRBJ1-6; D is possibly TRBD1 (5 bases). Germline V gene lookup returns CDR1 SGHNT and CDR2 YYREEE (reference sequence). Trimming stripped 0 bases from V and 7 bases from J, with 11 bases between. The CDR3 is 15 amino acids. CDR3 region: CASSLEQGGNSPLHF. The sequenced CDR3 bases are TGTGCCAGCAGCTTGGAGCAGGGAGGGAATTCACCC.

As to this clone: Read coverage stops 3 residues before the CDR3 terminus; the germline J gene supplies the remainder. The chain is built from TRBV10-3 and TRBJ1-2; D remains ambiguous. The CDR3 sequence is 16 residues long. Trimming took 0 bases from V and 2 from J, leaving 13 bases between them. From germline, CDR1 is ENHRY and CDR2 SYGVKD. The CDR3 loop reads CAISESVATNNYGYTF. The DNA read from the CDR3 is TGTGCCATCAGTGAGTCGGTAGCCACGAACAACTATGGC.

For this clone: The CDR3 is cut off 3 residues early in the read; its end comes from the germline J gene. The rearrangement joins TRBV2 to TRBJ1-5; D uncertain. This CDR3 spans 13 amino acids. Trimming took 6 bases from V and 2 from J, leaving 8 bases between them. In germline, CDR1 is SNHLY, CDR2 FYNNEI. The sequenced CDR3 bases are TGTGCCAGCAGGGAGCAGGGCAATCAGCCC. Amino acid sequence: CASREQGNQP. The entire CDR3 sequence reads CASREQGNQPQHF. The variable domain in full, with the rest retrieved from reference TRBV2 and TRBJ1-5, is EPEVTQTPSHQVTQMGQEVILRCVPISNHLYFYWYRQILGQKVEFLVSFYNNEISEKSEIFDDQFSVERPDGSNFTLKIRSTKLEDSAMYFCASREQGNQPQHFGDGTRLSIL.

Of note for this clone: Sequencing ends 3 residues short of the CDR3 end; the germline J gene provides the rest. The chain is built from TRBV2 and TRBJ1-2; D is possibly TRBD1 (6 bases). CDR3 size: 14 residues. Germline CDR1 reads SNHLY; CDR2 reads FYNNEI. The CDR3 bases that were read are TGTGCCAGCAGTATTGACAGGAACGATGGGGGC. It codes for CASSIDRNDGG. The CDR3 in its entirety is CASSIDRNDGGYTF.

The CDR3: CSARDLGTVSYEQYF. The part of the CDR3 DNA that was read is TGCAGTGCTAGAGATTTGGGGACAGTCTCCTACGAG. This rearrangement joins TRBV20-1 to TRBJ2-7; the match to TRBD1 covers 7 bases. The CDR3 end lies 3 residues beyond the end of the read and is filled in from the germline J gene. J gave up 0 bases and V 0 bases, and 5 bases lay outside the gene matches. CDR1 is DFQATT, CDR2 SNEGSKA, per germline (reference sequence). CDR3 size: 15 residues.

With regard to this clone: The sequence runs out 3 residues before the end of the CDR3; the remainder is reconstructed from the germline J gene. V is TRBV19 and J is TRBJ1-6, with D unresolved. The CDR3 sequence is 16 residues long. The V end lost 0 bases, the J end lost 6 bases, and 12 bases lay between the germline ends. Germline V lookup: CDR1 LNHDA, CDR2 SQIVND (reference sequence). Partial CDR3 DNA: TGTGCCAGTAGTATAGATCAATGGCAGAGTAATTCACCC. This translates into CASSIDQWQSNSP. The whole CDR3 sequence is CASSIDQWQSNSPLHF.

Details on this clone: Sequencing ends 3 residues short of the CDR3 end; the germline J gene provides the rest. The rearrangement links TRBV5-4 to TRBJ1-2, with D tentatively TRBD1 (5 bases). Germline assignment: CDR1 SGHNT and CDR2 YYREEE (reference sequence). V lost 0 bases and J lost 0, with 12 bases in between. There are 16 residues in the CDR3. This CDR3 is CASSLAGVGANYGYTF. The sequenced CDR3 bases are TGTGCCAGCAGCTTGGCGGGGGTGGGGGCTAACTATGGC.